The rows below give T cell receptor beta chains drawn from one sample of a study of blood T cell repertoires in COVID-19. The method was immunoSEQ multiplex PCR; TCRdb's version includes in-frame clones alone and lacks a portion of them. The top ten clones hold under 3.5% of a sample with approximately 220,000 clones, 75% to 90% of them seen once. The specimen sequenced was PBMCs or T cells enriched from blood (not recorded which). All receptors derive from a woman between 18 and 29 years old in a cohort exposed to, infected with or recovered from COVID-19 (not recorded which). Both conserved end residues are part of each CDR3. Fields, in order: V gene, clone size, J gene, D gene, CDR3 DNA, CDR3 protein. The D gene is left open where the match is weak. Not all rows give a size; the values are once, few, many and, for expanded clones, a class.

>TRBV28|-|TRBJ2-7|TRBD1
TGTGCCAGCACACTACAGGGGGCCTACGAGCAGTACTTC
CASTLQGAYEQYF
>TRBV19|-|TRBJ1-2|TRBD1
TGTGCCAGTAGCTTGGGACAGGGGGAACTCTTTGGTGGCTACACCTTC
CASSLGQGELFGGYTF
>TRBV7-9|-|TRBJ1-2|-
TGTGCCAGCAGCTTTTCGGGACACTCGCGATATGGCTACACCTTC
CASSFSGHSRYGYTF
>TRBV4-1|few|TRBJ2-7|TRBD2
TGCGCCAGCAGCCAACTAGCGGGACGTTTCTCCTACGAGCAGTACTTC
CASSQLAGRFSYEQYF
>TRBV27|-|TRBJ2-1|TRBD2
TGTGCCAGCAGTACCCTAGCGGGAGGGTACAATGAGCAGTTCTTC
CASSTLAGGYNEQFF
>TRBV6-6|many|TRBJ1-5|-
TGTGCCAGCAGTTATAGCCAGGGAGGGAGCAATCAGCCCCAGCATTTT
CASSYSQGGSNQPQHF
>TRBV4-1|-|TRBJ1-1|-
TGCGCCAGCAGCCAAGGCGTTCCTGGGCAGATGAACACTGAAGCTTTCTTT
CASSQGVPGQMNTEAFF
>TRBV19|-|TRBJ1-1|-
TGTGCCAGTAGTATAGGAGTAACGAACACTGAAGCTTTCTTT
CASSIGVTNTEAFF
>TRBV5-6|-|TRBJ1-5|TRBD1
TGTGCCAGCAGCTGGGGACAGGGCCTTAATCAGCCCCAGCATTTT
CASSWGQGLNQPQHF
>TRBV19|-|TRBJ2-7|-
TGTGCCAGTAGTATACGAGTTGAGGGCTACGAGCAGTACTTC
CASSIRVEGYEQYF
>TRBV30|-|TRBJ1-2|TRBD1
TGTGCCTGGCCGGACAGGGCATACGGCTACACCTTC
CAWPDRAYGYTF
>TRBV7-6|once|TRBJ2-3|TRBD1
TGTGCCAGCAGCAGCCACAGGGGGAAGTCAGATACGCAGTATTTT
CASSSHRGKSDTQYF
>TRBV27|-|TRBJ2-3|-
TGTGCCAGCAGTTTTTGGAGGCCCCCTCGGTCCGCAGATACGCAGTATTTT
CASSFWRPPRSADTQYF
>TRBV5-1|-|TRBJ1-2|TRBD1
TGCGCCAGCAGCTCCGAAGAGACAGGGAACTATGGCTACACCTTC
CASSSEETGNYGYTF
>TRBV6-5|-|TRBJ1-2|-
TGTGCCAGCAGCCACAGGCCTTCCAACTATGGCTACACCTTC
CASSHRPSNYGYTF
>TRBV13|-|TRBJ1-2|-
TGTGCCAGCAGCTCAGGCCTGGGGGGGTATGGCTACACCTTC
CASSSGLGGYGYTF
>TRBV14|-|TRBJ1-4|-
TGTGCCAGCAGCCCCCAGGGGGAAAAACTGTTTTTT
CASSPQGEKLFF
>TRBV3-1/TRBV3-2|-|TRBJ2-1|TRBD2
TGTGCCAGCAGCCAACCCGGGCTGGGACTAGCGGGAAGTCGATCCTACAATGAGCAGTTCTTC
CASSQPGLGLAGSRSYNEQFF
>TRBV19|-|TRBJ2-1|-
TGTGCCAGTAGTATTCTAGCCGACTCCTACAATGAGCAGTTCTTC
CASSILADSYNEQFF